The 27 T cell receptor beta chains below were found in one sample sequenced in a study of blood T cell repertoires in COVID-19 (dated by TCRdb to 2018 to 2021). Libraries were built with the immunoSEQ multiplex PCR assay. What TCRdb holds here is the immuneACCESS table cut down to in-frame rearrangements. Part of the clones is not present; checked against another copy, under half of the missing clones reflect an unresolved V gene, and the others are unexplained. The sample contains approximately 440,000 clones, 70% to 90% of them found a single time. Roughly an eighth of the sample comes from the top ten. Sequenced: peripheral blood. The receptors stem from a woman aged 45-60 years with COVID-19, enrolled during active disease.

This sequence joins TRBV9 and TRBJ2-5; D perhaps matches TRBD2 (5 bases). V lost 4 bases to trimming and J lost 4 bases, with 14 bases between them. The CDR3 is made up of 14 amino acids. Per the germline V gene, CDR1 is SGDLS and CDR2 is YYNGEE. As DNA, the CDR3 is TGTGCCAGCAGCCTCGGGGATTTATCAGAGACCCAGTACTTC. Protein: CASSLGDLSETQYF.

This clone came up a few times. The chain combines TRBV6-6 with TRBJ2-2, with D unresolved. Trimming removed 0 bases from V and 3 bases from J, with 8 bases in between. This CDR3 spans 15 amino acids. Germline CDR1 and CDR2: MNHNY and SVGAGI (reference sequence). CDR3 sequence (DNA): TGTGCCAGCAGTTACTCCCTGGCCCACACCGGGGAGCTGTTTTTT. Encoded protein: CASSYSLAHTGELFF.

The chain has TRBV28 and TRBJ1-2; perhaps TRBD1 as D (6 bases). Per germline, CDR1 MDHEN and CDR2 SYDVKM. The CDR3 length is 12 residues. The V end lost 7 bases, the J end lost 5 bases, and 11 bases lay between the germline ends. This CDR3 reads CASTPTGYGYTF. The CDR3 DNA follows: TGTGCCAGCACCCCCACAGGGTATGGCTACACCTTC.

The table lists this clone with a count of one. J is TRBJ2-5 and V is TRBV6-2 or TRBV6-3; weak D call: TRBD1 (6 bases). The CDR3 has 15 amino acids. Trimming cost V 6 bases and J 5 bases, with 19 bases left between them. The germline V gene has CDR1 MNHEY and CDR2 SVGEGT. CDR3 in amino acids: CASSPTGVGPETQYF. CDR3 bases: TGTGCCAGCAGCCCGACAGGAGTAGGTCCGGAGACCCAGTACTTC.

For the CDR3, the DNA is TGTGCCAGCAGTTCCCCTGGACAGGGCGGTAATTCACCCCTCCACTTT. Translation gives CASSSPGQGGNSPLHF. This rearrangement joins TRBV6-5 to TRBJ1-6, with TRBD1 identical over 8 bases. There are 16 residues in the CDR3. Germline-derived CDR1 and CDR2 are MNHEY and SVGAGI. V shed 4 bases and J 6 bases; nucleotides not matched to a gene: 8.

Written as DNA, the CDR3 is TGTGCCAGCAGTGAACCGGGACAGGGGAATGAGCAGTTCTTC. It translates to CASSEPGQGNEQFF. The chain carries TRBV2 and TRBJ2-1, with 10 bases aligning to TRBD1. V shed 2 bases, J shed 7 bases, and the junction held 2 bases outside the gene matches. The CDR3 is 14 residues long. Germline V gives CDR1 SNHLY, CDR2 FYNNEI.

The rearrangement links TRBV27 to TRBJ2-2; a weak D match, TRBD1 (6 bases). Germline V gene sequence: CDR1 MNHEY, CDR2 SMNVEV (reference sequence). V gave up 6 bases and J gave up 6 bases, with 11 bases separating them. CDR3 size: 13 residues. CDR3 protein: CASSRTGPGELFF. CDR3 coding DNA: TGTGCCAGCAGCAGAACAGGGCCCGGGGAGCTGTTTTTT.

The chain carries TRBV3-1 (or the pseudogene TRBV3-2) and TRBJ2-7; D is ambiguous. V was trimmed by 1 base and J by 0 bases, leaving 7 bases between them. The CDR3 totals 14 residues. Germline V lookup: CDR1 LGHDT, CDR2 YNNKEL (reference sequence). CDR3 nucleotides: TGTGCCAGCAGCCAAGGGTCGGTCTCCTACGAGCAGTACTTC. Its translation is CASSQGSVSYEQYF.

V usage is TRBV9 and J usage is TRBJ2-7; D perhaps matches TRBD2 (5 bases). CDR3 length: 13 residues. The germline V gene encodes CDR1 SGDLS and CDR2 YYNGEE. The V and J ends lost 0 bases and 6 bases respectively, with 10 bases between them. CDR3 sequence: CASSVALASEQYF. In DNA form, the CDR3 reads TGTGCCAGCAGCGTAGCGTTAGCGAGCGAGCAGTACTTC.

This clone was seen a single time. At the DNA level, this CDR3 is encoded by other sequences in the same sample as well. This chain links TRBV6-6 with TRBJ2-2; TRBD1 matches 8 bases. The germline V gene encodes CDR1 MNHNY and CDR2 SVGAGI (reference sequence). Trimming removed 0 bases from V and 4 bases from J; junction bases left unmatched: 4. The CDR3 loop spans 16 amino acids. The CDR3 region has the DNA TGTGCCAGCAGTTACTCCGGGACAGGCCCCACCGGGGAGCTGTTTTTT. It codes for CASSYSGTGPTGELFF.

CDR3 protein: CASSQDRARDIQYF. DNA of the CDR3: TGTGCCAGCAGCCAAGATAGGGCCAGGGATATTCAGTATTTT. The chain joins TRBV3-1 (or the pseudogene TRBV3-2) to TRBJ2-3; possibly TRBD1 for D (5 bases). The germline V gene encodes CDR1 LGHDT and CDR2 YNNKEL (reference sequence). The CDR3 contains 14 residues. Trimming took 0 bases from V and 12 from J, leaving 16 bases between them.

V and J are TRBV6-1 and TRBJ2-7, with D tentatively TRBD2 (5 bases). The V and J ends lost 2 bases and 3 bases respectively, with 11 bases between them. Germline V gene sequence: CDR1 MNHNS, CDR2 SASEGT. The CDR3 has 14 residues. As DNA, the CDR3 is TGTGCCAGCAGTGAATACCGGGGTGGCTACGAGCAGTACTTC. It codes for CASSEYRGGYEQYF.

This clone appeared once. The chain has TRBV30 and TRBJ2-3, with TRBD1 as a possible D gene (6 bases). The V end lost 2 bases, the J end lost 2 bases, and 11 bases lay between the germline ends. The germline V gene encodes CDR1 GTSNPN and CDR2 SVGIG (reference sequence). The CDR3 length is 14 residues. CDR3 coding DNA: TGTGCCTGGAGTACGGACAGTTCCACAGATACGCAGTATTTT. This translates into CAWSTDSSTDTQYF.

CDR3: CASSSKTRTSVTDTQYF. The CDR3 DNA is TGTGCCAGCAGCTCAAAGACACGGACTAGCGTGACAGATACGCAGTATTTT. The rearrangement joins TRBV5-4 to TRBJ2-3, with 9 bases aligning to TRBD2. The CDR3 consists of 17 residues. Germline CDR1 reads SGHNT; CDR2 reads YYREEE (reference sequence). V lost 3 bases, J lost 3 bases, and 11 bases stayed unmatched.

The rearrangement links TRBV5-6 to TRBJ1-6; D not resolved. V dropped 6 bases and J dropped 10 bases, with 20 bases sitting between them. The CDR3 has 15 amino acids. The germline V gene encodes CDR1 SGHDT and CDR2 YYEEEE. CDR3 region: CASNTAFSSSSPLHF. CDR3 bases: TGTGCCAGCAATACAGCCTTTTCCTCGAGCTCACCCCTCCACTTT. The full variable domain, with the rest looked up from reference TRBV5-6 and TRBJ1-6, is DAGVTQSPTHLIKTRGQQVTLRCSPKSGHDTVSWYQQALGQGPQFIFQYYEEEERQRGNFPDRFSGHQFPNYSSELNVNALLLGDSALYLCASNTAFSSSSPLHFGNGTRLTVT.

This chain joins TRBV7-9 and TRBJ2-2, with 9 bases fitting TRBD1. Trimming removed 5 bases from V and 6 bases from J; junction bases left unmatched: 13. CDR1 is SEHNR and CDR2 is FQNEAQ in the germline V gene (reference sequence). CDR3 length: 17 amino acids. CDR3: CASSLRDRVWSAGELFF. CDR3 nucleotides: TGTGCCAGCAGCCTCCGGGACAGGGTGTGGTCCGCCGGGGAGCTGTTTTTT.

This chain uses TRBV2 with TRBJ1-2, with TRBD1 identical over 9 bases. Per germline, CDR1 SNHLY and CDR2 FYNNEI. The CDR3 covers 13 residues. Trimming cost V 4 bases and J 8 bases; bases outside gene matches: 5. The CDR3 loop is CASSGGQGRGYTF. CDR3 nucleotide sequence: TGTGCCAGCAGTGGGGGACAGGGAAGGGGCTACACCTTC.

J is TRBJ2-7 and V is TRBV29-1; 9 positions agree with TRBD1. CDR1 and CDR2 (germline): SQVTM, ANQGSEA. The CDR3 runs to 13 residues. Trimming took 5 bases from V and 7 from J; bases not matched to a gene: 9. The CDR3 sequence is CSVIGTGTGEQYF. CDR3 nucleotide sequence: TGCAGCGTTATCGGGACAGGGACGGGGGAGCAGTACTTC.

CDR3 sequence reads: CASSLQSGSRTDTQYF. The CDR3 coding sequence is TGTGCCAGCTCTCTCCAGAGCGGGAGCCGCACAGATACGCAGTATTTT. The rearrangement uses TRBV18 and TRBJ2-3, with 8 bases aligning to TRBD2. The CDR3 has 16 residues. The V gene end was trimmed by 6 bases and the J gene end by 1 base; junction bases not matched to a gene: 9. Germline assignment: CDR1 KGHSH and CDR2 LQKENI. Supplemented by reference TRBV18 and TRBJ2-3, the full variable domain reads NAGVMQNPRHLVRRRGQEARLRCSPMKGHSHVYWYRQLPEEGLKFMVYLQKENIIDESGMPKERFSAEFPKEGPSILRIQQVVRGDSAAYFCASSLQSGSRTDTQYFGPGTRLTVL.

The genes are TRBV6-6 and TRBJ2-4, with D possibly being TRBD2 (5 bases). The germline V gene encodes CDR1 MNHNY and CDR2 SVGAGI (reference sequence). V was pared by 4 bases and J by 3 bases, with 16 bases between. CDR3 size: 16 residues. The CDR3 spells CASSSAGGYDKNIQYF. The CDR3 DNA is TGTGCCAGCAGTTCCGCGGGTGGTTATGACAAAAACATTCAGTACTTC.

This chain joins TRBV2 and TRBJ1-2, with a tentative D call TRBD1 (6 bases). CDR1 SNHLY and CDR2 FYNNEI come from the germline V gene. The CDR3 extends over 13 amino acids. Trimming removed 4 bases at V and 6 bases at J, with 12 bases between. CDR3 sequence (DNA): TGTGCCAGCAGTGGGGGGCGCCTAGATGGCTACACCTTC. It yields the protein CASSGGRLDGYTF.

The chain combines TRBV6-5 with TRBJ1-2; a possible D gene is TRBD1 (6 bases). CDR1 is MNHEY, CDR2 SVGAGI, per germline. This CDR3 is built from 13 residues. Trimming stripped 7 bases from V and 4 bases from J, with 13 bases between. Here the CDR3 reads CASTPTGFYGYTF. CDR3 nucleotides: TGTGCCAGCACCCCGACAGGCTTCTATGGCTACACCTTC.

The chain recombines TRBV10-3 with TRBJ2-1; no clear D. Trimming left V 3 bases short and J 10 bases short, with 10 bases between. Germline CDR1 is ENHRY and CDR2 is SYGVKD. This CDR3 has 12 amino acids. Here the CDR3 reads CAISDVIGEQFF. As DNA, the CDR3 is TGTGCCATCAGTGATGTAATCGGGGAGCAGTTCTTC.

As regards this clone: Other nucleotide sequences from this sample produce the same CDR3. CDR3 amino acids: CASRDRGNTEAFF. The CDR3 nucleotides are TGTGCCAGCCGAGACAGGGGGAACACTGAAGCTTTCTTT. V gene TRBV19 combines with J gene TRBJ1-1; 8 bases are shared with TRBD1. After removal of 9 bases from V and 1 base from J, the junction contained 4 bases not matched to a gene. Germline-derived CDR1 and CDR2 are LNHDA and SQIVND (reference sequence). The CDR3 spans 13 residues.

The sample holds one count of this clone. The V call is TRBV19, the J call TRBJ2-3, with a possible D match to TRBD1 (6 bases). The CDR3 covers 15 residues. Germline loops: CDR1 LNHDA, CDR2 SQIVND (reference sequence). The V end lost 3 bases, the J end lost 0 bases, and 10 bases lay between the germline ends. CDR3 DNA: TGTGCCAGTAGTATCACAGGGAGCAGCACAGATACGCAGTATTTT. Translation gives CASSITGSSTDTQYF.

This clone was recorded a few times. The chain is built from TRBV7-2 and TRBJ2-1; TRBD2 aligns across 9 bases. J lost 9 bases, V lost 1 base, and 7 bases had no gene match. Germline V gives CDR1 SGHTA, CDR2 FQGNSA. This CDR3 spans 15 amino acids. CDR3 nucleotides: TGTGCCAGCAGCTTAGAGAGCGGGGGGCCCACTGAGCAGTTCTTC. This sequence encodes CASSLESGGPTEQFF.

J is TRBJ1-2 and V is TRBV24-1, with D possibly TRBD1 on 6 matching bases. CDR3 length: 15 residues. Germline-derived CDR1 and CDR2 are KGHDR and SFDVKD. Between the trimmed V and J ends, which lost 4 bases and 1 base, there was a span of 12 bases. CDR3 sequence: CATSDSRQVNYGYTF. The DNA of the CDR3 is TGTGCCACCAGTGACTCGAGACAGGTTAACTATGGCTACACCTTC.